What follows are 5 T cell receptor beta chains derived from one specimen sequenced in a study of blood T cell repertoires in COVID-19. The method was immunoSEQ multiplex PCR; TCRdb's version includes in-frame clones alone and lacks a portion of them. Among about 220,000 clones listed, about 80% were seen once. Sequencing input: PBMCs or T cells enriched from blood (not recorded which). These receptors were obtained from a woman aged 40-49 years who had been exposed to COVID-19.

The chain's CDR3 is CAISETATNEKLFF. In nucleotides, the CDR3 is TGTGCCATCAGTGAAACAGCAACTAATGAAAAACTGTTTTTT. The V call is TRBV10-3, the J call TRBJ1-4, with D unclear. V was pared by 3 bases and J by 0 bases, with 5 bases between. The V gene's germline CDR1 is ENHRY and CDR2 SYGVKD. The CDR3 is 14 residues long.

This chain links TRBV7-2 with TRBJ2-7; tentative D call: TRBD2 (6 bases). Between the trimmed V and J ends, which lost 3 bases and 3 bases, there was a span of 9 bases. CDR1 and CDR2 from the germline V gene are SGHTA and FQGNSA. This CDR3 is 13 amino acids long. The CDR3 coding sequence is TGTGCCAGCAGCTTCGTGGGGGGCTACGAGCAGTACTTC. This gives the protein CASSFVGGYEQYF.

The chain is built from TRBV7-9 and TRBJ1-3, with 7 bases fitting TRBD1. The CDR3 has 13 amino acids. In germline, CDR1 is SEHNR, CDR2 FQNEAQ (reference sequence). V gave up 4 bases and J gave up 5 bases; unmatched junction bases: 2. The DNA of the CDR3 is TGTGCCAGCAGCTCACAGGGGAGAAACACCATATATTTT. Translating it yields CASSSQGRNTIYF.

V gene TRBV2 combines with J gene TRBJ2-2, with 8 bases that match TRBD2. Germline CDR1 is SNHLY and CDR2 is FYNNEI. V shed 6 bases, J shed 3 bases, and the junction held 6 bases outside the gene matches. The CDR3 consists of 15 residues. The CDR3 DNA follows: TGTGCCAGCAGATCTAGCGGGTCAGACACCGGGGAGCTGTTTTTT. Its protein product is CASRSSGSDTGELFF. The whole variable domain, filled in from reference TRBV2 and TRBJ2-2, reads EPEVTQTPSHQVTQMGQEVILRCVPISNHLYFYWYRQILGQKVEFLVSFYNNEISEKSEIFDDQFSVERPDGSNFTLKIRSTKLEDSAMYFCASRSSGSDTGELFFGEGSRLTVL.

The rearrangement uses TRBV15 and TRBJ2-6, with D tentatively TRBD1 (6 bases). The CDR3 totals 19 residues. Germline CDR1 reads LNHNV; CDR2 reads YYDKDF (reference sequence). V dropped 0 bases and J dropped 3 bases, with 18 bases sitting between them. The CDR3 reads CATSRDLGGAVDGANVLTF. CDR3 sequence (DNA): TGTGCCACCAGCAGAGATCTTGGGGGCGCGGTGGATGGGGCCAACGTCCTGACTTTC.